This is a list of T cell receptor beta chains from one sample in a study of stem cell transplantation in POMP-related autoinflammatory disease. Some clones are missing from TCRdb's copy, which holds only in-frame ones; the method was immunoSEQ multiplex PCR. The table records tens of thousands of clones, approximately 90% of them present only once. Sequencing was performed on CD4+ T cells from PBMCs, taken after stem cell transplantation. Every receptor here comes from a human patient with POMP-related autoinflammation and immune dysregulation (PRAID). Some T cells may originate from the graft donor. The CDR3 runs from the conserved cysteine through the conserved F or W. D genes are given only for firm matches. Clone size appears in some rows only: once, few, many, or a class for an expanded clone.

d_call | cdr3_length | j_call | v_call | clone_size | cdr3_nt | cdr3_aa
NA | 14 | TRBJ2-3 | TRBV4-1 | once | TGCGCCAGCAGCCAAGGCCACAGCACAGATACGCAGTATTTT | CASSQGHSTDTQYF
NA | 12 | TRBJ1-2 | TRBV6-5 | NA | TGTGCCAGCAGTCCCCGTGGCCACGGCTACACCTTC | CASSPRGHGYTF
NA | 13 | TRBJ2-3 | TRBV6-1 | NA | TGTGCCAGCAGTGATTGGGGTGGGGATACGCAGTATTTT | CASSDWGGDTQYF
TRBD2 | 19 | TRBJ2-3 | TRBV11-2 | once | TGTGCCAGCAGCTTAGATCCTACTCTCTTGGGGGGGACTGCAAATACGCAGTATTTT | CASSLDPTLLGGTANTQYF
TRBD2 | 17 | TRBJ2-2 | TRBV19 | NA | TGTGCCAGTAGTCGGTTAGCGGGGGGGCCGGGCACCGGGGAGCTGTTTTTT | CASSRLAGGPGTGELFF
NA | 13 | TRBJ1-1 | TRBV11-2 | NA | TGTGCCAGCAGCTCTTCTTTGAACACTGAAGCTTTCTTT | CASSSSLNTEAFF
NA | 14 | TRBJ2-2 | TRBV5-1 | NA | TGCGCCAGCAGCGCGGACAGTTTTACCGGGGAGCTGTTTTTT | CASSADSFTGELFF
NA | 17 | TRBJ1-1 | TRBV11-2 | NA | TGTGCCAGCAGCTTAGTGGGTGTAGGGGTAGGAAACACTGAAGCTTTCTTT | CASSLVGVGVGNTEAFF
TRBD2 | 16 | TRBJ2-1 | TRBV5-1 | NA | TGCGCCAGCAGCTTGGTAGGGCGGGAGCGGAACAATGAGCAGTTCTTC | CASSLVGRERNNEQFF
TRBD2 | 17 | TRBJ2-5 | TRBV4-1 | NA | TGCGCCAGCAGCCAGGACCCGACTAGCGGGGGGCAAGAGACCCAGTACTTC | CASSQDPTSGGQETQYF
TRBD2 | 15 | TRBJ2-3 | TRBV5-1 | NA | TGCGCCAGCAGCTCACTAGCGGGAGGGGCAGATACGCAGTATTTT | CASSSLAGGADTQYF
TRBD2 | 19 | TRBJ2-1 | TRBV28 | NA | TGTGCCAGCATTCCTTCCCCAGGTAGCGGGAGTTCCCCGGGCCATGAGCAGTTCTTC | CASIPSPGSGSSPGHEQFF
TRBD2 | 15 | TRBJ2-1 | TRBV5-4 | NA | TGTGCCAGCAGCCCCGGACTAGCGGGGGGCCGGGGGCAGTTCTTC | CASSPGLAGGRGQFF
NA | 15 | TRBJ2-7 | TRBV4-1 | NA | TGCGCCAGCAGCCAAGCGGGGGACGATCACTACGAGCAGTACTTC | CASSQAGDDHYEQYF
NA | 14 | TRBJ1-4 | TRBV10-1 | NA | TGCGCCAGCAGTGATCGGCAGGGAGGAGAAAAACTGTTTTTT | CASSDRQGGEKLFF
NA | 14 | TRBJ1-4 | TRBV28 | NA | TGTGCCAGCAGTTTAGAACCGGCTAATGAAAAACTGTTTTTT | CASSLEPANEKLFF
NA | 15 | TRBJ2-3 | TRBV18 | NA | TGTGCCAGCTCACCACCCATGGAGGGGGTAGATACGCAGTATTTT | CASSPPMEGVDTQYF
NA | 13 | TRBJ1-1 | TRBV9 | NA | TGTGCCAGCAGCCCCCGGTGGGGGACTGAAGCTTTCTTT | CASSPRWGTEAFF
NA | 11 | TRBJ2-2 | TRBV4-1 | NA | TGCGCCAGCTCGGTCCCCGGGGAGCTGTTTTTT | CASSVPGELFF
TRBD1 | 13 | TRBJ2-7 | TRBV20-1 | few | TGCAGTGCTAATGACAGGGGAACCTACGAGCAGTACTTC | CSANDRGTYEQYF
TRBD1 | 14 | TRBJ1-2 | TRBV14 | NA | TGTGCCAGCAGCCGTGGGACAGGGGAATATGGCTACACCTTC | CASSRGTGEYGYTF
NA | 13 | TRBJ1-5 | TRBV6-1 | NA | TGTGCCAGCAGTTCTGACACATATCAGCCCCAGCATTTT | CASSSDTYQPQHF
NA | 14 | TRBJ1-1 | TRBV2 | few | TGTGCCAGCACCTCCCCAACAGGGAGCACTGAAGCTTTCTTT | CASTSPTGSTEAFF
TRBD1 | 18 | TRBJ2-6 | TRBV5-1 | NA | TGCGCCAGCAGCTTGGGGGCTAGGGGGCTATATGGGGCCAACGTCCTGACTTTC | CASSLGARGLYGANVLTF
TRBD1 | 14 | TRBJ2-7 | TRBV10-3 | NA | TGTGCCATCAGTCCGGGACAGGGGGCATACGAGCAGTACTTC | CAISPGQGAYEQYF
TRBD2 | 13 | TRBJ2-5 | TRBV29-1 | NA | TGCAGCGTAAGACTAGCGGGATTAGAGACCCAGTACTTC | CSVRLAGLETQYF
NA | 14 | TRBJ1-4 | TRBV27 | few | TGTGCCAGCAGTTTGTATTGGGGCGGTGAAAAACTGTTTTTT | CASSLYWGGEKLFF
NA | 12 | TRBJ1-1 | TRBV27 | NA | TGTGCCAGCAGTGACCGAATCACTGAAGCTTTCTTT | CASSDRITEAFF
NA | 12 | TRBJ2-7 | TRBV11-2 | NA | TGTGCCAGCAGCTGGAGTAGGTACGAGCAGTACTTC | CASSWSRYEQYF
NA | 16 | TRBJ2-3 | TRBV5-1 | NA | TGCGCCAGCAGCTTGGGCGGGACTGGAGGTGGAGATACGCAGTATTTT | CASSLGGTGGGDTQYF
NA | 13 | TRBJ2-7 | TRBV6-5 | once | TGTGCCAGCAGCCCCCGGGAGCGGAGCGAGCAGTACTTC | CASSPRERSEQYF
TRBD1 | 15 | TRBJ2-7 | TRBV19 | NA | TGTGCCAGTAGTCCTGGGACAGCACGAGTCTACGAGCAGTACTTC | CASSPGTARVYEQYF
TRBD2 | 17 | TRBJ2-3 | TRBV18 | NA | TGTGCCAGCTCACCATTTGTTAGCGGGGGTACGACAGATACGCAGTATTTT | CASSPFVSGGTTDTQYF
NA | 14 | TRBJ1-1 | TRBV2 | NA | TGTGCCAGCAGTGAGACGGCTTGGGGCACTGAAGCTTTCTTT | CASSETAWGTEAFF
NA | 16 | TRBJ2-4 | TRBV6-1 | NA | TGTGCCAGCAGTGAAAGCAGAACAGGGTTCAAAAACATTCAGTACTTC | CASSESRTGFKNIQYF
NA | 15 | TRBJ2-2 | TRBV11-2 | NA | TGTGCCAGCAGCACCCACAGGGTTCTGACCGGGGAGCTGTTTTTT | CASSTHRVLTGELFF
NA | 11 | TRBJ2-7 | TRBV20-1 | NA | TGCAGTGCTATCGTCGCCTACGAGCAGTACTTC | CSAIVAYEQYF
NA | 15 | TRBJ2-4 | TRBV20-1 | NA | TGCAGTGCTAGTCGGGGGAACCTGGCCAAAAACATTCAGTACTTC | CSASRGNLAKNIQYF
TRBD1 | 16 | TRBJ2-2 | TRBV10-1 | NA | TGCGCCAGCAGAGGCCAGGACAGGGGGCCTGGCGGGGAGCTGTTTTTT | CASRGQDRGPGGELFF
NA | 15 | TRBJ1-2 | TRBV6-5 | NA | TGTGCCAGCAGATATAACAGAGGTCCTAACTATGGCTACACCTTC | CASRYNRGPNYGYTF
NA | 16 | TRBJ1-3 | TRBV10-3 | NA | TGTGCCATCAGTGAGTGGGACGCCAGCTCTGGAAACACCATATATTTT | CAISEWDASSGNTIYF
NA | 12 | TRBJ2-5 | TRBV24-1 | NA | TGTGCCACCGGACAGAATCAAGAGACCCAGTACTTC | CATGQNQETQYF
NA | 14 | TRBJ2-7 | TRBV7-9 | NA | TGTGCCAGCAGCCCCTTTGGGGTTTCCTACGAGCAGTACTTC | CASSPFGVSYEQYF
TRBD1 | 15 | TRBJ2-7 | TRBV28 | NA | TGTGCCAGCAGTTTCCGGACAGGGGGCAAGGACGAGCAGTACTTC | CASSFRTGGKDEQYF
TRBD1 | 18 | TRBJ1-2 | TRBV7-2 | NA | TGTGCCAGCAGCCTATGGATGGGACAGGGGATCCGGTGGGGTGGCTACACCTTC | CASSLWMGQGIRWGGYTF
NA | 13 | TRBJ1-5 | TRBV10-3 | NA | TGTGCCATCAGTCTCGATTACAATCAGCCCCAGCATTTT | CAISLDYNQPQHF
NA | 12 | TRBJ2-1 | TRBV7-9 | NA | TGTGCCAGCAGCTTAGAGTTAGGTGAGCAGTTCTTC | CASSLELGEQFF
TRBD2 | 14 | TRBJ2-7 | TRBV5-4 | NA | TGTGCCAGCAGCAGTAGCGGGAGCTCCTACGAGCAGTACTTC | CASSSSGSSYEQYF
NA | 12 | TRBJ1-5 | TRBV28 | NA | TGTGCCAGCAGTCAATCGTATCAGCCCCAGCATTTT | CASSQSYQPQHF
NA | 15 | TRBJ2-6 | TRBV6-5 | NA | TGTGCCAGCAGTTACCAGGGGTCCGGGGCCAACGTCCTGACTTTC | CASSYQGSGANVLTF
NA | 14 | TRBJ2-3 | TRBV9 | few | TGTGCCAGCGGTGACTGGCCTAGCACAGATACGCAGTATTTT | CASGDWPSTDTQYF
TRBD1 | 16 | TRBJ1-1 | TRBV19 | NA | TGTGCCAGTAGTCCTCGACAGGGGCGGGCGAACACTGAAGCTTTCTTT | CASSPRQGRANTEAFF
NA | 14 | TRBJ2-3 | TRBV10-3 | NA | TGTGCCATCAGTGTGAGGGAGAGGGACGATACGCAGTATTTT | CAISVRERDDTQYF
NA | 16 | TRBJ2-1 | TRBV28 | NA | TGTGCCAGCAGTACCCCGACCGCGAGCTCCTACAATGAGCAGTTCTTC | CASSTPTASSYNEQFF
NA | 14 | TRBJ2-7 | TRBV10-3 | once | TGTGCCATCAGTGAGTTCGGGGTTACCTACGAGCAGTACTTC | CAISEFGVTYEQYF
NA | 15 | TRBJ2-1 | TRBV9 | once | TGTGCCAGCAGCGTATTTGGCGGCCCCTACAATGAGCAGTTCTTC | CASSVFGGPYNEQFF
NA | 14 | TRBJ2-5 | TRBV7-9 | NA | TGTGCCAGCAGCAACGGTGCAGGTGACGGGACCCAGTACTTC | CASSNGAGDGTQYF
TRBD2 | 16 | TRBJ2-1 | TRBV5-1 | once | TGCGCCAGCAGCCAGCCGGGACTAGCGGGGGGTGGTGAGCAGTTCTTC | CASSQPGLAGGGEQFF
NA | 15 | TRBJ1-2 | TRBV7-9 | once | TGTGCCAGCAGCTTATATTCCCCAGGCTCCTGGGGCTACACCTTC | CASSLYSPGSWGYTF